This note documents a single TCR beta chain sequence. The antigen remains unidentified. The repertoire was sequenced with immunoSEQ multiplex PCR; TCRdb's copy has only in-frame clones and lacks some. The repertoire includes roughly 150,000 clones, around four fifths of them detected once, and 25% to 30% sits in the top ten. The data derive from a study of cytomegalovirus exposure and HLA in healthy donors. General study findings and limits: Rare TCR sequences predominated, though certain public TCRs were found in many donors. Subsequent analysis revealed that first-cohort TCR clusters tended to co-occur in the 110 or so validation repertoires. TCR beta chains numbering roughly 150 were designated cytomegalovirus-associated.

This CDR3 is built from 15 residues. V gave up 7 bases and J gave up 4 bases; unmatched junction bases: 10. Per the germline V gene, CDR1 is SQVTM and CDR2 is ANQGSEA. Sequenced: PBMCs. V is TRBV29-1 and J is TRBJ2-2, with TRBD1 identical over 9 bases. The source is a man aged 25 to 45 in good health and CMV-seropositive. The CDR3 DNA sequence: TGCAGCGCCCTTACAGGGGGCGCCGGCACCGGGGAGCTGTTTTTT. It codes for CSALTGGAGTGELFF.